This T cell receptor (beta chain) was documented in a study of blood T cell repertoires in COVID-19. At the level of the study: Specimens from acute and convalescent COVID-19 originated in the United States, Italy and Spain.

The CDR3 covers 12 residues. V was shortened by 6 bases and J by 8 bases, with 13 bases between the two germline ends. The germline V gene has CDR1 MNHEY and CDR2 SVGEGT. Authors' analysis steps: The assay estimated nucleated cells by amplifying reference gene primers. Measured with immunoSEQ multiplex PCR; TCRdb has only the in-frame clones, and not every one. D and trimming come from the DNA, and the V and J calls and clone size come from that table. The profile shows tens of thousands of clones, approximately 80% of them singletons. V is TRBV6-2 or TRBV6-3 and J is TRBJ1-1; TRBD1 might be the D (5 bases). The clonotype was recovered from a man at least 80 years old with acute or convalescent COVID-19. Sequencing was done on a sample of peripheral blood. CDR3 coding DNA: TGTGCCAGCAGCCTTTCTGGGGCAGAAGCTTTCTTT. Amino acid sequence: CASSLSGAEAFF.